These 6 T cell receptor beta chains share one sample of origin, sequenced in a study of blood T cell repertoires in COVID-19. TCRdb keeps only in-frame clones here, not all; method: immunoSEQ multiplex PCR. The sample consists of more than 250,000 clones, around 86% of them appearing once. The specimen was peripheral blood. These receptors originate from a woman aged 25 to 39 who had recovered from COVID-19.

The CDR3 sequence is CASSSYRDLRVYEQYF. CDR3 DNA sequence: TGTGCCAGCAGTTCTTACAGGGATCTGAGAGTATACGAGCAGTACTTC. The chain couples TRBV27 to TRBJ2-7; tentatively, D is TRBD1 (6 bases). V was cut by 4 bases and J by 4 bases, with 20 bases left in between. From germline, CDR1 is MNHEY and CDR2 SMNVEV (reference sequence). This CDR3 spans 16 amino acids.

This chain links TRBV3-1 (or the pseudogene TRBV3-2) with TRBJ1-2, with no clear D. The ends were cut back, 1 base at V and 10 bases at J, with 7 bases in the middle. Looked up from germline, CDR1 is LGHDT and CDR2 is YNNKEL (reference sequence). The CDR3 consists of 11 residues. CDR3 bases: TGTGCCAGCAGCCAAGGGCCTTTCTACACCTTC. It yields the protein CASSQGPFYTF.

V and J are TRBV9 and TRBJ2-1, with 9 nucleotides matching TRBD2. V was pared by 4 bases and J by 7 bases, with 12 bases of the junction left unmatched. The germline V gene encodes CDR1 SGDLS and CDR2 YYNGEE. The CDR3 consists of 16 residues. The CDR3, as DNA: TGTGCCAGCAGCAGTCTCGCGGGAGGGCCTGGAAATGAGCAGTTCTTC. Its translation: CASSSLAGGPGNEQFF.

V usage is TRBV7-2 and J usage is TRBJ2-5, with 10 bases that match TRBD2. This CDR3 comprises 15 residues. Looked up from germline, CDR1 is SGHTA and CDR2 is FQGNSA. With 5 bases clipped from V and 1 base from J, the junction kept 4 bases outside the gene matches. CDR3 in amino acids: CASSVSGRPQETQYF. The CDR3 DNA reads as TGTGCCAGCAGCGTTAGCGGGAGGCCCCAAGAGACCCAGTACTTC.

The V and J genes are TRBV5-1 and TRBJ1-4, with D maybe TRBD1 (5 bases). Per the germline V gene, CDR1 is SGHRS and CDR2 is YFSETQ. V shed 0 bases and J shed 2 bases, with 8 bases lying between them. The length of the CDR3 is 15 residues. This CDR3 is CASSLEGATNEKLFF. CDR3 DNA: TGCGCCAGCAGCTTGGAAGGGGCCACTAATGAAAAACTGTTTTTT.

The chain joins TRBV3-1 (or the pseudogene TRBV3-2) to TRBJ1-6, with D unresolved. CDR3 length: 16 residues. From germline, CDR1 is LGHDT and CDR2 YNNKEL (reference sequence). V gave up 0 bases and J gave up 5 bases, with 11 bases separating them. The DNA of the CDR3 is TGTGCCAGCAGCCAAGATCGGGTTGGCAATAATTCACCCCTCCACTTT. Translated, it gives CASSQDRVGNNSPLHF.